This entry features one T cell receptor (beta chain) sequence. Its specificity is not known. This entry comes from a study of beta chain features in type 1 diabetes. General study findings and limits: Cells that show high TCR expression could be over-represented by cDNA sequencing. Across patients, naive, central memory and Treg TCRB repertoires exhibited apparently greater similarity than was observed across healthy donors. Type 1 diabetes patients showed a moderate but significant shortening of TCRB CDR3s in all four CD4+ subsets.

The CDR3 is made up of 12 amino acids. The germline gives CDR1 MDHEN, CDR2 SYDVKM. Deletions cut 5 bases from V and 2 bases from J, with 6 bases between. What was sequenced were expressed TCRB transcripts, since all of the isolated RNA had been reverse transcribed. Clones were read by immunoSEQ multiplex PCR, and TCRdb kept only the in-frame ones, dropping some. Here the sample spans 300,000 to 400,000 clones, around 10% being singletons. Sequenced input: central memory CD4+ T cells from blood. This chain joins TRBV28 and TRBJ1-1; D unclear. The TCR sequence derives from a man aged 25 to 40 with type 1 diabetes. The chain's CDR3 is CASSQRNTEAFF. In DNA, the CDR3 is TGTGCCAGCAGTCAACGCAACACTGAAGCTTTCTTT.